One TCR beta chain is described in this entry. The sample carries other DNA sequences with the same CDR3. These data belong to a study of blood T cell repertoires in COVID-19. The overall study: Samples taken during acute and convalescent COVID-19 were collected in the United States, Italy and Spain. T cells, B-cell-depleted T cells, or PBMCs provided the cDNA or gDNA that served as material.

Per the original data handling: Reference gene primer amplification in the assay estimated nucleated cell counts. Method: immunoSEQ multiplex PCR; TCRdb's copy keeps in-frame clones and lacks some. D and trimming come from the DNA, and the V and J calls and clone size come from that table. The sample has around 320,000 clones, approximately 86% seen once. CDR3 length: 15 amino acids. Per the germline V gene, CDR1 is SGDLS and CDR2 is YYNGEE. Trimming cost V 0 bases and J 1 base, with 8 bases left between them. The TCR comes from a man younger than 35 with active or convalescent COVID-19. Sample: peripheral blood. The chain uses TRBV9 and TRBJ2-1, with D possibly TRBD1 on 6 matching bases. CDR3: CASSVVGASYNEQFF. CDR3 nucleotides: TGTGCCAGCAGCGTAGTGGGGGCTTCCTACAATGAGCAGTTCTTC.